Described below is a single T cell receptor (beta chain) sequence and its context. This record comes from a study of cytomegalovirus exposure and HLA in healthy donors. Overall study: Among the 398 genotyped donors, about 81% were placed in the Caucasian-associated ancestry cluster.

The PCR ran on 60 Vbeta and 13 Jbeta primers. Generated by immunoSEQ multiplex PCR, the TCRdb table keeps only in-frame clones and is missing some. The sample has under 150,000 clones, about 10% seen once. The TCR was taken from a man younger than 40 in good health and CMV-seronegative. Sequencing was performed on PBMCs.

DNA for the CDR3: TGTGCCAGCAGCCAGGACAGGGCGAGGGGCAATGAGCAGTTCTTC. As protein: CASSQDRARGNEQFF. The genes are TRBV5-4 and TRBJ2-1, with TRBD1 identical over 8 bases. This CDR3 is built from 15 residues. Germline-derived CDR1 and CDR2 are SGHNT and YYREEE (reference sequence). With V trimmed by 4 bases and J by 6 bases, 9 bases remained unmatched.